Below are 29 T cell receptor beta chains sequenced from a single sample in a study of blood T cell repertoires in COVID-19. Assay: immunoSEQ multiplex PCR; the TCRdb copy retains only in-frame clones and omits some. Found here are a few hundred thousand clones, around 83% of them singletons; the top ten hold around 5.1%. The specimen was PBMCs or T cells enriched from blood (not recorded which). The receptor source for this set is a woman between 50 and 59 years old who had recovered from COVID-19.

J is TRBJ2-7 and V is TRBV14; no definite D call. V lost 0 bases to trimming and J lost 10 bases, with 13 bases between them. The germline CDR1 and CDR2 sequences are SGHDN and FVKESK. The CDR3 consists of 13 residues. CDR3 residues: CASSQESPSGQYF. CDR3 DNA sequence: TGTGCCAGCAGCCAAGAAAGCCCCTCGGGTCAGTACTTC.

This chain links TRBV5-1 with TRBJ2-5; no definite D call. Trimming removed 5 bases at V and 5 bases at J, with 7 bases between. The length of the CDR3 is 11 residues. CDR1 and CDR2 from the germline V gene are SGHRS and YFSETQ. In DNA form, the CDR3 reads TGCGCCAGCAGGGGCCGGGAGACCCAGTACTTC. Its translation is CASRGRETQYF.

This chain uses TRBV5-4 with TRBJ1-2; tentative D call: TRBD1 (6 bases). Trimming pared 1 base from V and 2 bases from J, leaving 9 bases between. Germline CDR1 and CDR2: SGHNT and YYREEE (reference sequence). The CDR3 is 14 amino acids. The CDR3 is CASSLNRENYGYTF. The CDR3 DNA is TGTGCCAGCAGCTTGAACAGGGAGAACTATGGCTACACCTTC.

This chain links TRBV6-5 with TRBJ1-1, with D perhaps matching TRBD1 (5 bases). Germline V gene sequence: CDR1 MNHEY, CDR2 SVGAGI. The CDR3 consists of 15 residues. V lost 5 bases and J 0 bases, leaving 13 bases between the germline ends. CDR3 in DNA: TGTGCCAGCAGTCGAGGGGAGGGGTTGAACACTGAAGCTTTCTTT. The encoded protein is CASSRGEGLNTEAFF.

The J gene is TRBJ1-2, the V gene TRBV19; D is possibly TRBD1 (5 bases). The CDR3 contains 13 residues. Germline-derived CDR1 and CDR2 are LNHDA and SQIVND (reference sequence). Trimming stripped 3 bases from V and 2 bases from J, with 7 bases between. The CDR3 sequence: CASSMGLNYGYTF. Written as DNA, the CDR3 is TGTGCCAGTAGTATGGGACTCAACTATGGCTACACCTTC.

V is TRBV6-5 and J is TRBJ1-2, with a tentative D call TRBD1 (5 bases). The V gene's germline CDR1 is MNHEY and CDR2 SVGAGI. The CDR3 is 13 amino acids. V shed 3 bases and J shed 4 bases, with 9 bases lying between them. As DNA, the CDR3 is TGTGCCAGCAGTTATGACAGTACCTATGGCTACACCTTC. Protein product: CASSYDSTYGYTF.

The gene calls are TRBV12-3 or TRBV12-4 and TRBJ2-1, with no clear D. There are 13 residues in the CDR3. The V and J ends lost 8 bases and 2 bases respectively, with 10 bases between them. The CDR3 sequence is CASGDRPYNEQFF. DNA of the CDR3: TGTGCCAGCGGAGATCGGCCCTACAATGAGCAGTTCTTC.

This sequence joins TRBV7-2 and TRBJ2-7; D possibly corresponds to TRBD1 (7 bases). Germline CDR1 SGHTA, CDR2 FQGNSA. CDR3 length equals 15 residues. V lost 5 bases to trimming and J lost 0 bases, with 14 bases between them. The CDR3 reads CASSNAGQTSYEQYF. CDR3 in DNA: TGTGCCAGCAGCAATGCGGGACAGACCTCCTACGAGCAGTACTTC.

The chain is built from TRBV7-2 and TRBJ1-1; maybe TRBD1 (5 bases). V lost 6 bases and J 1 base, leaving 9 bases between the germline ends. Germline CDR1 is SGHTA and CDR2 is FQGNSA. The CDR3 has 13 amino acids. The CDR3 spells CASSRDWNTEAFF. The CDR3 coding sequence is TGTGCCAGCAGTCGGGACTGGAACACTGAAGCTTTCTTT. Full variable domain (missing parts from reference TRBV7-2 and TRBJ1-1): GAGVSQSPSNKVTEKGKDVELRCDPISGHTALYWYRQSLGQGLEFLIYFQGNSAPDKSGLPSDRFSAERTGGSVSTLTIQRTQQEDSAVYLCASSRDWNTEAFFGQGTRLTVV.

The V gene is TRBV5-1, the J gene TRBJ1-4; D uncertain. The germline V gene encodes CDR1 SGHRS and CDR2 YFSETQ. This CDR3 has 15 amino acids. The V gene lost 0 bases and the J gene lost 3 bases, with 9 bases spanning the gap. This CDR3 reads CASSLERHPNEKLFF. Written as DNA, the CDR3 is TGCGCCAGCAGCTTGGAGCGTCACCCTAATGAAAAACTGTTTTTT.

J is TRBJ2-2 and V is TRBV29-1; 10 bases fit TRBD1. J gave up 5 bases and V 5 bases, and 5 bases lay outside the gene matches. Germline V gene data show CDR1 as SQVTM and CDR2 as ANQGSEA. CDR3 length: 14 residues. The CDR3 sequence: CSVIVGQGTGELFF. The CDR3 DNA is TGCAGCGTTATTGTGGGACAGGGGACCGGGGAGCTGTTTTTT.

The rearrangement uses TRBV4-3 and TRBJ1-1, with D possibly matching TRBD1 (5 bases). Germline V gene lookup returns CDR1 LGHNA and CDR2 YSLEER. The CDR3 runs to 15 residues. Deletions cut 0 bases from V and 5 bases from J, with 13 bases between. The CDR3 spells CASSQDFQGRTEAFF. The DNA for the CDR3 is TGCGCCAGCAGCCAAGATTTTCAGGGTAGGACTGAAGCTTTCTTT.

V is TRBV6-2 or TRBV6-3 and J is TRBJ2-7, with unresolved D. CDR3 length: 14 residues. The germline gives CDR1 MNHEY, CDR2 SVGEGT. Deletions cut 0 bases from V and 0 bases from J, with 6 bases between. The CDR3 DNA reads TGTGCCAGCAGTTACTCCCGGTCCTCCTACGAGCAGTACTTC. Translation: CASSYSRSSYEQYF.

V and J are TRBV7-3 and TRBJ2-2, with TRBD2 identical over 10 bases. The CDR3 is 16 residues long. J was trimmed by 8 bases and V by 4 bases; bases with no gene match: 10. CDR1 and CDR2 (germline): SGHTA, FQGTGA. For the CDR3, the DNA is TGTGCCAGCAGCTCCTCCGGACTAGCGGAAAGAGGGGAGCTGTTTTTT. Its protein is CASSSSGLAERGELFF.

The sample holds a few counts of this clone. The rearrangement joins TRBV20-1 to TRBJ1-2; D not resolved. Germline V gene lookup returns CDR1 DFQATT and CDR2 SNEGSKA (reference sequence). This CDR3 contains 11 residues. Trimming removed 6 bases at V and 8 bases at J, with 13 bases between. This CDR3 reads CSAYSGGGYTF. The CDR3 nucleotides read TGCAGTGCCTACTCCGGAGGGGGCTACACCTTC.

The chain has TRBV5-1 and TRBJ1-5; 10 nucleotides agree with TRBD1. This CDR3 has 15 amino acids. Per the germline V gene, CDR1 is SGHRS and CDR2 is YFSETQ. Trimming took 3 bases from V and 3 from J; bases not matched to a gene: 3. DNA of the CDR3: TGCGCCAGCAGCTGGGGACAGGGGAACAATCAGCCCCAGCATTTT. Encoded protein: CASSWGQGNNQPQHF.

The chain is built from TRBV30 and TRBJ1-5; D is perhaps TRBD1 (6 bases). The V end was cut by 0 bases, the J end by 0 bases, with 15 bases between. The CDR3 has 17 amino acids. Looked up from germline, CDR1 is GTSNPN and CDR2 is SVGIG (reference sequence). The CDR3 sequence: CAWSVGKDSNSNQPQHF. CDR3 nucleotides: TGTGCCTGGAGTGTGGGTAAGGACAGCAATAGCAATCAGCCCCAGCATTTT.

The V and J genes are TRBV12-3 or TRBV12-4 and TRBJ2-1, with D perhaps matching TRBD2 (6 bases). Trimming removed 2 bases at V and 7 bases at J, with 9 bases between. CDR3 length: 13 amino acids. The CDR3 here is CASSLRRVNEQFF. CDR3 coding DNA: TGTGCCAGCAGTTTAAGGAGGGTTAATGAGCAGTTCTTC.

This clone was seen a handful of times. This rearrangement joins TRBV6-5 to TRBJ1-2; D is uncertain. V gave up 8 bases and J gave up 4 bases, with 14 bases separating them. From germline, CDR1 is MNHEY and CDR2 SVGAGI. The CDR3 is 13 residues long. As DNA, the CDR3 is TGTGCCAGCGGACTACGGGTTTCCTATGGCTACACCTTC. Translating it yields CASGLRVSYGYTF.

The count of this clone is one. The CDR3 DNA reads as TGTGCCAGCAGCATGGGGACTGGCAATGAGCAGTTCTTC. This gives the protein CASSMGTGNEQFF. This chain links TRBV5-4 with TRBJ2-1; D might be TRBD2 (6 bases). The length of the CDR3 is 13 residues. V lost 4 bases, J lost 6 bases, and 11 bases lay in between. The V gene's germline CDR1 is SGHNT and CDR2 YYREEE (reference sequence).

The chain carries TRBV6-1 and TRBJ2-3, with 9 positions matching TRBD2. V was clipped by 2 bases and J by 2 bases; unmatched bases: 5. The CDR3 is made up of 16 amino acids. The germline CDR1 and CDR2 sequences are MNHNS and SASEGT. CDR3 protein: CASSEFGGRATDTQYF. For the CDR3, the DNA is TGTGCCAGCAGTGAATTCGGCGGGAGGGCCACAGATACGCAGTATTTT.

CDR3 sequence (DNA): TGTGCCAGCAGCTTAGATATCCGGACAGGGGTCGAGCAGTACTTC. Translating gives CASSLDIRTGVEQYF. This chain joins TRBV7-2 and TRBJ2-7; 9 bases are shared with TRBD1. V lost 1 base and J lost 6; bases outside the gene matches: 7. This CDR3 contains 15 residues. The germline V gene encodes CDR1 SGHTA and CDR2 FQGNSA.

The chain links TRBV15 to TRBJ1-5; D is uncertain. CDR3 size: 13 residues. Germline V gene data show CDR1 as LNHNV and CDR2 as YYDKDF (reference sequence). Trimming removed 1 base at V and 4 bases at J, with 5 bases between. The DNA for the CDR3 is TGTGCCACCAGCAGAGGTACAAATCAGCCCCAGCATTTT. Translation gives CATSRGTNQPQHF.

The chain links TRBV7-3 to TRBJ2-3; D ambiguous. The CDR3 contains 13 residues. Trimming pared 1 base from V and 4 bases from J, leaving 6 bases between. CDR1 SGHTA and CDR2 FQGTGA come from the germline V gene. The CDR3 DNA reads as TGTGCCAGCAGCTTAAACCTAGCAGATACGCAGTATTTT. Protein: CASSLNLADTQYF. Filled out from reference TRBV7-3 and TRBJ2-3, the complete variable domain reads GAGVSQTPSNKVTEKGKYVELRCDPISGHTALYWYRQSLGQGPEFLIYFQGTGAADDSGLPNDRFFAVRPEGSVSTLKIQRTERGDSAVYLCASSLNLADTQYFGPGTRLTVL.

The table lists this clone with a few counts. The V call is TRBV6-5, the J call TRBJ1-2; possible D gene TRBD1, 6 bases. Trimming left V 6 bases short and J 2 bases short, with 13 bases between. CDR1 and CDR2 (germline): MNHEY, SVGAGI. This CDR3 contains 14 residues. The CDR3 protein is CASRLGQKNYGYTF. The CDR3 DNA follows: TGTGCCAGCAGACTGGGACAAAAAAACTATGGCTACACCTTC.

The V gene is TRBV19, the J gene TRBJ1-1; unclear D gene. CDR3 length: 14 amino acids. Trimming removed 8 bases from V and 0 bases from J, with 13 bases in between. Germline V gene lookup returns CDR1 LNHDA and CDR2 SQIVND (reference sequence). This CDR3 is CASRGGNMNTEAFF. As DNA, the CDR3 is TGTGCCAGTCGGGGAGGGAACATGAACACTGAAGCTTTCTTT.

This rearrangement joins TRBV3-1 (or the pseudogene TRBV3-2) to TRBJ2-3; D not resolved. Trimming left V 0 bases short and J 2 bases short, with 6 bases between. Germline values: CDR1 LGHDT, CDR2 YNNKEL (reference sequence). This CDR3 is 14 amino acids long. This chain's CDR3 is CASSQDLPTDTQYF. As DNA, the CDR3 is TGTGCCAGCAGCCAAGATCTCCCCACAGATACGCAGTATTTT.

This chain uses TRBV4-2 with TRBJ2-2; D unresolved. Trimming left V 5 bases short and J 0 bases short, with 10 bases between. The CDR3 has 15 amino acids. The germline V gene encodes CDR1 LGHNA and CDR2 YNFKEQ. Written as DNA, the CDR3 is TGTGCCAGCAGCAAACGGAGTCCGAACACCGGGGAGCTGTTTTTT. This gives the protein CASSKRSPNTGELFF.

The CDR3 is CASSLGGQGPMMQFF. The CDR3 DNA is TGTGCCAGTAGTTTAGGGGGACAAGGCCCAATGATGCAGTTCTTC. V gene TRBV19 combines with J gene TRBJ2-1; D might be TRBD1 (6 bases). V was shortened by 5 bases and J by 12 bases, with 23 bases between the two germline ends. The CDR3 loop spans 15 amino acids. CDR1 and CDR2 from the germline V gene are LNHDA and SQIVND (reference sequence).